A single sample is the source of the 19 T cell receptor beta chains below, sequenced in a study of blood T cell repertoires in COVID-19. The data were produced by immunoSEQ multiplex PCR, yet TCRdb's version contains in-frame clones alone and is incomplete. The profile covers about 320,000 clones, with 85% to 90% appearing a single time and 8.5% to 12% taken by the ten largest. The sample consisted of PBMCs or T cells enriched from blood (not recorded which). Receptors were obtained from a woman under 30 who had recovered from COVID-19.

Written as DNA, the CDR3 is TGTGCCAGCAGTGAAGTCCGTCTAGCGGGACAAGATACGCAGTATTTT. It is translated as CASSEVRLAGQDTQYF. The V and J genes are TRBV25-1 and TRBJ2-3; 9 bases agree with TRBD2. Unmatched junction bases numbered 8, after V lost 2 bases and J lost 5 bases. This CDR3 spans 16 amino acids. Germline CDR1 is MGHDK and CDR2 is SYGVNS.

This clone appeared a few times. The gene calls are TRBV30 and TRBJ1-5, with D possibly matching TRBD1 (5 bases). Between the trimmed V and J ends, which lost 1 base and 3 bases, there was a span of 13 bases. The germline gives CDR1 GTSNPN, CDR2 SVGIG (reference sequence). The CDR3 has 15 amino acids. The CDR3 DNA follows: TGTGCCTGGAGTGGGGGGGGAAGTGACAATCAGCCCCAGCATTTT. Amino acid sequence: CAWSGGGSDNQPQHF.

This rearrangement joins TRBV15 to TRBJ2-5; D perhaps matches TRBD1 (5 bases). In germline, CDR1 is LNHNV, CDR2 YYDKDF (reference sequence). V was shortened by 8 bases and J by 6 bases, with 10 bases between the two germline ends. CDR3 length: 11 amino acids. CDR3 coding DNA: TGTGCCACCCAGTGGGGCAAGACCCAGTACTTC. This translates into CATQWGKTQYF. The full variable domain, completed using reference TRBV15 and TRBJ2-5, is DAMVIQNPRYQVTQFGKPVTLSCSQTLNHNVMYWYQQKSSQAPKLLFHYYDKDFNNEADTPDNFQSRRPNTSFCFLDIRSPGLGDTAMYLCATQWGKTQYFGPGTRLLVL.

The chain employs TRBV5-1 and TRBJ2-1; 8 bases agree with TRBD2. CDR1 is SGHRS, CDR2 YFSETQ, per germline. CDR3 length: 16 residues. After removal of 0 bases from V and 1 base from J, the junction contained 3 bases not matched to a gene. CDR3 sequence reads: CASSLEAGASYNEQFF. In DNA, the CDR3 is TGCGCCAGCAGCTTGGAAGCGGGGGCTTCCTACAATGAGCAGTTCTTC.

The CDR3 DNA follows: TGTGCCAGCACTGAGGTTACTAGCGCCGCAGATACGCAGTATTTT. It is translated as CASTEVTSAADTQYF. The chain is built from TRBV2 and TRBJ2-3; the match to TRBD2 covers 7 bases. Trimming cost V 7 bases and J 4 bases; bases outside gene matches: 11. The CDR3 runs to 15 residues. The germline CDR1 and CDR2 sequences are SNHLY and FYNNEI.

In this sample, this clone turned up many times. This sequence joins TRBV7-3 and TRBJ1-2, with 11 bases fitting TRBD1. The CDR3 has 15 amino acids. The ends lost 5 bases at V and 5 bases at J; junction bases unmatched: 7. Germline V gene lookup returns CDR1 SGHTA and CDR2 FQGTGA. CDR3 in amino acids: CASSPGQGVPYGYTF. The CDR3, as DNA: TGTGCCAGCAGCCCGGGACAGGGGGTCCCATATGGCTACACCTTC.

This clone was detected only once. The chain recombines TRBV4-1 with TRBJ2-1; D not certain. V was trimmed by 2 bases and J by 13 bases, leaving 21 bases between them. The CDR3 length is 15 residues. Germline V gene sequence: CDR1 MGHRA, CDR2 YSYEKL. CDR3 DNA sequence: TGCGCCAGCAGCCAATCCATTGGCGGAAGTTTTATTCAGTTCTTC. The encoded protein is CASSQSIGGSFIQFF.

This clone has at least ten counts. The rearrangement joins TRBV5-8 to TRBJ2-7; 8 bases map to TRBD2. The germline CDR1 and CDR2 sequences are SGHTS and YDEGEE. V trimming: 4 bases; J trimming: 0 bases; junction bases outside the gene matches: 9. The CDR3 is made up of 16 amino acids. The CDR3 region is CASSPEPGLVSYEQYF. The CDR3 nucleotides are TGTGCCAGCAGCCCGGAACCGGGACTAGTCTCCTACGAGCAGTACTTC. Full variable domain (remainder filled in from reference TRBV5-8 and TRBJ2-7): EAGVTQSPTHLIKTRGQQATLRCSPISGHTSVYWYQQALGLGLQFLLWYDEGEERNRGNFPPRFSGRQFPNYSSELNVNALELEDSALYLCASSPEPGLVSYEQYFGPGTRLTVT.

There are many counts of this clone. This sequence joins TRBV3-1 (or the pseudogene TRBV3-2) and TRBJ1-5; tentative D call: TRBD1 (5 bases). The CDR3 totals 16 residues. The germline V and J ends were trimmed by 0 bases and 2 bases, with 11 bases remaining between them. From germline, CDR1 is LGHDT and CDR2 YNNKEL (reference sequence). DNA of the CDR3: TGTGCCAGCAGCCAAGACGGCGGGGCAGGCAATCAGCCCCAGCATTTT. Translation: CASSQDGGAGNQPQHF.

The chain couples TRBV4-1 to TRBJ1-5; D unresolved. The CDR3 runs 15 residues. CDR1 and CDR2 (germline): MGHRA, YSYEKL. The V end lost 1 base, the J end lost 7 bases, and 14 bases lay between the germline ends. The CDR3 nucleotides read TGCGCCAGCAGCCAAGTCGCCTCGACTTGGCAGCCCCAGCATTTT. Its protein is CASSQVASTWQPQHF.

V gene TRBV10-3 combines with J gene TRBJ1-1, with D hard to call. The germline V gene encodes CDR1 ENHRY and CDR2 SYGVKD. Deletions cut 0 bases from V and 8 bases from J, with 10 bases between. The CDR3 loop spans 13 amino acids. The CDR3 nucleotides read TGTGCCATCAGTGAGTCTAGTGCATGGGAAGCTTTCTTT. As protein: CAISESSAWEAFF.

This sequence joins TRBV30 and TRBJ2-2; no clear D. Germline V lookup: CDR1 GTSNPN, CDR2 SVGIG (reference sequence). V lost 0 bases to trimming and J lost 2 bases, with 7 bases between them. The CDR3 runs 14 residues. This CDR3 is CAWSVSINTGELFF. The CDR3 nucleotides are TGTGCCTGGAGTGTATCCATTAACACCGGGGAGCTGTTTTTT.

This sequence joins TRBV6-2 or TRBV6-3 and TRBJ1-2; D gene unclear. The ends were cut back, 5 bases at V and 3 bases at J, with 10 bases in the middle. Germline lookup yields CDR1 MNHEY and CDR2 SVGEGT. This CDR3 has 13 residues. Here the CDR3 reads CASSPTPYYGYTF. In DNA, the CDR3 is TGTGCCAGCAGTCCAACTCCCTACTATGGCTACACCTTC.

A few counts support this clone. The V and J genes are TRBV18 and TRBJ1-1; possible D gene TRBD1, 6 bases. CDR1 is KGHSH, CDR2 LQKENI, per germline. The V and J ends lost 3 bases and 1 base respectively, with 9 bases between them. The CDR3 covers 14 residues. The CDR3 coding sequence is TGTGCCAGCTCACCGGACAGCGCGAACACTGAAGCTTTCTTT. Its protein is CASSPDSANTEAFF.

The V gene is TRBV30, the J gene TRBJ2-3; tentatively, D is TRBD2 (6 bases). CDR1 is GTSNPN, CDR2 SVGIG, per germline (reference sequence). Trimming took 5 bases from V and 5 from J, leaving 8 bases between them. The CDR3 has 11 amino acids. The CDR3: CAWDGGDTQYF. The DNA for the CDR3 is TGTGCCTGGGACGGGGGAGATACGCAGTATTTT.

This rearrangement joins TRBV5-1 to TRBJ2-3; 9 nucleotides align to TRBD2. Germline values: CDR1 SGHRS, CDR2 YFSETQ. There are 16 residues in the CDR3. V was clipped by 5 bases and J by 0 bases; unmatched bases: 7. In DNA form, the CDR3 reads TGCGCCAGCAGAGATGGGACTAGCCCCAGCACAGATACGCAGTATTTT. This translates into CASRDGTSPSTDTQYF.

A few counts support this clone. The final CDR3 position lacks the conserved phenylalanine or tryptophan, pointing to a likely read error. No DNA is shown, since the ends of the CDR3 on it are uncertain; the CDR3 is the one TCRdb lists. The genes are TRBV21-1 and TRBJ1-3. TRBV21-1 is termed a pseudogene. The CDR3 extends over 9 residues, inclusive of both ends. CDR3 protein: CASSKAREV.

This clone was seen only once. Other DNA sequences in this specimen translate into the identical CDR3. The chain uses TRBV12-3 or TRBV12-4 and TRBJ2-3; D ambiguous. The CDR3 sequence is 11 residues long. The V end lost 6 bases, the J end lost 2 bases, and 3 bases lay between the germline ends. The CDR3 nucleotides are TGTGCCAGCAGCTCCACAGATACGCAGTATTTT. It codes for CASSSTDTQYF.

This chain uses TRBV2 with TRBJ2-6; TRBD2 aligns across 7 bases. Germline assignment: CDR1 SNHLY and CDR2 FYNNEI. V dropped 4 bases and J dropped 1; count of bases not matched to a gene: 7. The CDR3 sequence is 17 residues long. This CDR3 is CASSAQERGSGANVLTF. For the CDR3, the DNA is TGTGCCAGCAGTGCGCAGGAGCGGGGTTCTGGGGCCAACGTCCTGACTTTC.